This TCR beta chain was retrieved from a study of cytomegalovirus exposure and HLA in healthy donors. Whole-study findings and limits: Most subjects had HLA-A and HLA-B alleles reportedly predicted accurately by TCR beta sequences. The dataset shows that most TCR sequences were rare, while some public TCRs occurred in many donors.

The PCR had 60 Vbeta and 13 Jbeta primers. Some clones are missing from TCRdb's copy, which holds only in-frame ones; the method was immunoSEQ multiplex PCR. The sample includes more than 110,000 clones. The CDR3 covers 14 residues. From germline, CDR1 is MNHEY and CDR2 SVGAGI. The V gene end was trimmed by 5 bases and the J gene end by 6 bases; junction bases not matched to a gene: 7. Comments on this clone: Its target is unknown.

Sequenced material: PBMCs. The clonotype was recovered from a man aged 40-49 years in good health and CMV-seronegative. This chain joins TRBV6-5 and TRBJ1-5; the match to TRBD1 covers 7 bases. CDR3 nucleotide sequence: TGTGCCAGCAGTCCCCTGACAGGGCCTCAGCCCCAGCATTTT. Protein product: CASSPLTGPQPQHF.